This TCR beta chain is drawn from a study of blood T cell repertoires in COVID-19. Study background: Some COVID-19 samples were acute and others convalescent; all came from the United States, Italy and Spain. From T cells, B-cell-depleted T cells, or PBMCs came the material, which was cDNA or gDNA.

In the authors' methods: For nucleated cells, counts were estimated from reference gene primer amplification. Repertoires were generated with immunoSEQ multiplex PCR, while TCRdb's copy carries only in-frame clones and drops some. The DNA was the basis for D and trimming; V, J and clone size are from that table. The sample yields around 67,000 clones, around nine tenths seen once. CDR1 KGHSH and CDR2 LQKENI come from the germline V gene. The CDR3 length is 13 residues. Trimming removed 6 bases at V and 4 bases at J, with 12 bases between. The sequencing sample was made of peripheral blood. The TCR sequence derives from a woman of 80 years or more with acute or convalescent COVID-19. The gene calls are TRBV18 and TRBJ1-1, with D hard to call. CDR3 DNA: TGTGCCAGCTCTCGGATTGAGGGCACTGAAGCTTTCTTT. Residues: CASSRIEGTEAFF.